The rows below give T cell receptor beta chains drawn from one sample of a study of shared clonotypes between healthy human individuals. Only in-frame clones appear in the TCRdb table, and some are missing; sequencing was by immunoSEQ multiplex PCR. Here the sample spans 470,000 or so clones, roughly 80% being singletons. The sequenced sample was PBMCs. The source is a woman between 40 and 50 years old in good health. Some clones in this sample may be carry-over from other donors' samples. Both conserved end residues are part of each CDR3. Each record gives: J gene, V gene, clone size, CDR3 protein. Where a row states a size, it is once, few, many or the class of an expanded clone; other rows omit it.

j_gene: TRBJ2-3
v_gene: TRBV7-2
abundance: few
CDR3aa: CASSLVSSGSGTDTQYF

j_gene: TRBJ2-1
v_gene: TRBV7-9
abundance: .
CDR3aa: CASSFLGGRQFF

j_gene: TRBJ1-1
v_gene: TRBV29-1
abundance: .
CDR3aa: CSVQLNTEAFF

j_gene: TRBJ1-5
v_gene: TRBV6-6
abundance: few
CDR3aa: CASSYGAGLGNQPQHF

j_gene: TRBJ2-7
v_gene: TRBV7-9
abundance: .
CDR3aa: CASSPLGLPTEQYF

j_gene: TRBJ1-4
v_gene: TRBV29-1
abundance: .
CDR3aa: CSVAGGGQNEKLFF

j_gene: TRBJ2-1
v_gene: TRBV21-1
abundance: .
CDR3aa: CASSKAVLAGGRDNNEQFF

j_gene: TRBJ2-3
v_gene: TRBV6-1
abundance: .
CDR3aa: CASSSRTGLTDTQYF

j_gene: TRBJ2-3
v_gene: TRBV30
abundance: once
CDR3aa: CAWKSSSAPDTQYF

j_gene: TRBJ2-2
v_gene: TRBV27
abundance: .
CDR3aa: CASSPWDRRSAGELFF

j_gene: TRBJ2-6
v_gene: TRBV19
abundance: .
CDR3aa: CASSKGNPKRANVLTF

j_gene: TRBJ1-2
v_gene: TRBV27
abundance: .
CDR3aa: CASSLTGGTGYTF

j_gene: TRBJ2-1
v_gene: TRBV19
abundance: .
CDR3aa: CASKPGTDAHEQFF

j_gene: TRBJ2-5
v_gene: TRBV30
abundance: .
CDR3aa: CAWSQARETQYF

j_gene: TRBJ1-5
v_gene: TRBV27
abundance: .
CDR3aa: CASSSLDRGNQPQHF

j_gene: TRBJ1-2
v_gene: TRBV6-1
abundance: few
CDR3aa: CASSESPGQLYGYTF

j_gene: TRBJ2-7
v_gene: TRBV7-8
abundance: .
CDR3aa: CASSLAGDEQYF

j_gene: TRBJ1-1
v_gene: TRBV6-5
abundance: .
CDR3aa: CASSYSGRLNTEAFF

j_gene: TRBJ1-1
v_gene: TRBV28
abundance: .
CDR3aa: CASFQRTGNMNTEAFF

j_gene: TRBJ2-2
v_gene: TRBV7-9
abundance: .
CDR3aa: CASSSSFGQGNTGELFF

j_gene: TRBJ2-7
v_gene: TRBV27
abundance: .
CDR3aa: CASSRYRGIVYEQYF

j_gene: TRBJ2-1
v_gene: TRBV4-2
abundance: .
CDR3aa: CASSRPGLLVNEQFF

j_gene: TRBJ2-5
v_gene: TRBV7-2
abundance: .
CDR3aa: CASSSRAVQETQYF

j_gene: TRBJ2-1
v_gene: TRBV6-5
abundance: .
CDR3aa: CASSSYGTTGEQFF